A single sample is the source of the 29 T cell receptor beta chains below, sequenced in a study of blood T cell repertoires in COVID-19. Sequenced by immunoSEQ multiplex PCR; TCRdb stores in-frame clones only, minus some. The table records approximately 260,000 clones, roughly 89% of them present only once. The sample consisted of PBMCs or T cells enriched from blood (not recorded which). Receptors were obtained from a woman in her fifties or sixties who had recovered from COVID-19.

The chain is built from TRBV18 and TRBJ1-1; no reliable D call. With 2 bases removed from V and 6 bases from J, the gap between germline ends came to 10 bases. Per germline, CDR1 KGHSH and CDR2 LQKENI. This CDR3 has 13 amino acids. The CDR3, as DNA: TGTGCCAGCTCACCAGGTAGCGCGGCTGAAGCTTTCTTT. This gives the protein CASSPGSAAEAFF.

V gene TRBV11-3 combines with J gene TRBJ1-2; 7 bases are a match to TRBD1. Losses at the gene ends were 5 bases for V and 5 bases for J; bases not matched to a gene: 2. The CDR3 length is 12 residues. In germline, CDR1 is SGHNT, CDR2 YENEEA. The chain's CDR3 is CASSAGGYGYTF. The CDR3 DNA follows: TGTGCCAGCAGCGCAGGGGGTTATGGCTACACCTTC.

The chain combines TRBV5-4 with TRBJ2-7; TRBD1 aligns across 8 bases. The CDR3 loop spans 14 amino acids. CDR1 is SGHNT, CDR2 YYREEE, per germline (reference sequence). The V segment lost 4 bases and the J segment 5 bases; nucleotides outside the gene matches: 8. The CDR3 loop reads CASSTDRGSHEQYF. The CDR3 DNA reads as TGTGCCAGCAGCACAGACAGGGGAAGCCACGAGCAGTACTTC.

The CDR3 reads CASSPRTGGLYYEQYF. Written as DNA, the CDR3 is TGTGCCAGCAGCCCAAGAACGGGAGGCCTCTACTACGAGCAGTACTTC. This rearrangement joins TRBV7-2 to TRBJ2-7; 7 bases are shared with TRBD2. The J segment lost 3 bases and the V segment lost 5 bases, leaving 13 bases of the junction unmatched. The CDR3 runs to 16 residues. Per the germline V gene, CDR1 is SGHTA and CDR2 is FQGNSA.

The rearrangement joins TRBV5-1 to TRBJ1-1; TRBD1 is a possible D gene (6 bases). The CDR3 sequence is 15 residues long. V lost 3 bases and J lost 1, with 13 bases in between. CDR1 is SGHRS and CDR2 is YFSETQ in the germline V gene. The CDR3 sequence: CASSYRQGTNTEAFF. The CDR3 nucleotides are TGCGCCAGCAGCTACCGGCAGGGGACGAACACTGAAGCTTTCTTT. Complete variable domain (other parts from reference TRBV5-1 and TRBJ1-1): KAGVTQTPRYLIKTRGQQVTLSCSPISGHRSVSWYQQTPGQGLQFLFEYFSETQRNKGNFPGRFSGRQFSNSRSEMNVSTLELGDSALYLCASSYRQGTNTEAFFGQGTRLTVV.

The V call is TRBV27, the J call TRBJ2-1; TRBD2 is a possible D gene (5 bases). Germline values: CDR1 MNHEY, CDR2 SMNVEV (reference sequence). V lost 3 bases and J lost 7, with 16 bases in between. This CDR3 contains 15 residues. This CDR3 reads CASSFSLDRTNEQFF. The CDR3 nucleotides read TGTGCCAGCAGTTTTTCACTCGACCGGACTAATGAGCAGTTCTTC.

The genes are TRBV30 and TRBJ2-5, with 8 bases identical to TRBD2. This CDR3 is 17 amino acids long. CDR1 is GTSNPN and CDR2 is SVGIG in the germline V gene (reference sequence). V lost 0 bases to trimming and J lost 1 base; unmatched junction nucleotides: 10. The DNA for the CDR3 is TGTGCCTGGAGTGTACCGCGGACTAGCAGGAGCCAAGAGACCCAGTACTTC. Translated: CAWSVPRTSRSQETQYF.

As DNA, the CDR3 is TGTGCCAGCAGTTACTTAGGCGGGGGGATCACAGATACGCAGTATTTT. This sequence encodes CASSYLGGGITDTQYF. The gene calls are TRBV6-5 and TRBJ2-3; 8 bases are shared with TRBD2. Germline assignment: CDR1 MNHEY and CDR2 SVGAGI. The junction had 5 bases not matched to a gene; V was cut back by 1 base and J by 2 bases. The CDR3 totals 16 residues.

This clone came up a few times. J is TRBJ2-2 and V is TRBV24-1, with D tentatively TRBD1 (6 bases). V was pared by 4 bases and J by 1 base, with 12 bases between. Per germline, CDR1 KGHDR and CDR2 SFDVKD. The CDR3 runs to 16 residues. The CDR3 spells CATSDNTGQNTGELFF. The DNA for the CDR3 is TGTGCCACCAGTGACAACACGGGACAGAACACCGGGGAGCTGTTTTTT.

The chain joins TRBV18 to TRBJ2-3; 12 bases are a match to TRBD2. The CDR3 extends over 14 amino acids. Germline loops: CDR1 KGHSH, CDR2 LQKENI. Trimming took 6 bases from V and 6 from J; bases not matched to a gene: 4. The DNA for the CDR3 is TGTGCCAGCTCTTCAACTAGCGGGGGGGATACGCAGTATTTT. Its protein is CASSSTSGGDTQYF.

The chain uses TRBV29-1 and TRBJ2-7, with unresolved D. The ends were cut back, 1 base at V and 4 bases at J, with 5 bases in the middle. Germline loops: CDR1 SQVTM, CDR2 ANQGSEA. This CDR3 has 11 amino acids. CDR3 protein: CSVEVRYEQYF. The CDR3 DNA reads as TGCAGCGTTGAAGTGCGGTACGAGCAGTACTTC.

The chain recombines TRBV6-4 with TRBJ1-1; no firm D call. Trimming took 8 bases from V and 0 from J, leaving 22 bases between them. Germline CDR1 is MRHNA and CDR2 is SNTAGT. This CDR3 comprises 17 residues. CDR3 sequence (DNA): TGTGCCAGCGGTTGGGCCTTAACAGTGCTGATGAACACTGAAGCTTTCTTT. Protein: CASGWALTVLMNTEAFF.

This clone is a singleton in its sample. The V gene is TRBV19, the J gene TRBJ1-2; the match to TRBD1 covers 10 bases. This CDR3 has 14 residues. J was trimmed by 5 bases and V by 6 bases; bases with no gene match: 6. The germline V gene has CDR1 LNHDA and CDR2 SQIVND (reference sequence). In DNA form, the CDR3 reads TGTGCCAGTAGCCCGGACAGGGGGACTTATGGCTACACCTTC. It encodes CASSPDRGTYGYTF.

The chain is built from TRBV5-4 and TRBJ2-7; the D gene is possibly TRBD1 (5 bases). Trimming stripped 3 bases from V and 5 bases from J, with 12 bases between. Germline V gene sequence: CDR1 SGHNT, CDR2 YYREEE (reference sequence). CDR3 length: 13 residues. The DNA for the CDR3 is TGTGCCAGCAGCTCAGGGTGGGCGAACGAGCAGTACTTC. Translating it yields CASSSGWANEQYF.

The chain combines TRBV19 with TRBJ2-3, with 7 bases matching TRBD2. This CDR3 is built from 16 residues. The germline gives CDR1 LNHDA, CDR2 SQIVND (reference sequence). V lost 4 bases and J lost 0; bases outside the gene matches: 7. In nucleotides, the CDR3 is TGTGCCAGTAGTAAACAGCTAGCGGTCAGCACAGATACGCAGTATTTT. It translates to CASSKQLAVSTDTQYF.

The chain couples TRBV6-5 to TRBJ2-1; D unclear. The CDR3 consists of 13 residues. Germline assignment: CDR1 MNHEY and CDR2 SVGAGI. Trimming pared 0 bases from V and 8 bases from J, leaving 8 bases between. The CDR3: CASSYSAADEQFF. The DNA of the CDR3 is TGTGCCAGCAGTTACTCTGCGGCAGATGAGCAGTTCTTC.

The V call is TRBV4-1, the J call TRBJ2-7, with no clear D. Deletions cut 4 bases from V and 3 bases from J, with 19 bases between. CDR1 and CDR2 from the germline V gene are MGHRA and YSYEKL. The CDR3 contains 16 residues. CDR3 in DNA: TGCGCCAGCAGCCCGTGGCCTACTATCCAACTCTACGAGCAGTACTTC. Translating gives CASSPWPTIQLYEQYF.

The gene calls are TRBV10-2 and TRBJ1-1; 7 bases line up with TRBD1. The trim removed 0 bases at V and 5 bases at J, leaving 9 bases unmatched. The germline CDR1 and CDR2 sequences are WSHSY and SAAADI. The CDR3 is 16 residues long. DNA of the CDR3: TGCGCCAGCAGTGAGTCGAGGGGCAGGGGGTTGACTGAAGCTTTCTTT. Encoded protein: CASSESRGRGLTEAFF.

The chain uses TRBV5-1 and TRBJ2-5; possibly TRBD1 for D (6 bases). In germline, CDR1 is SGHRS, CDR2 YFSETQ. Between the trimmed V and J ends, which lost 4 bases and 5 bases, there was a span of 12 bases. There are 13 residues in the CDR3. This chain's CDR3 is CASSQGHGETQYF. The DNA for the CDR3 is TGCGCCAGCAGCCAGGGACATGGGGAGACCCAGTACTTC.

The chain couples TRBV5-1 to TRBJ2-3; the match to TRBD2 covers 11 bases. Germline values: CDR1 SGHRS, CDR2 YFSETQ. J was trimmed by 2 bases and V by 2 bases; bases with no gene match: 7. The CDR3 is 17 residues long. The CDR3 is CASSLSGLAEHTDTQYF. For the CDR3, the DNA is TGCGCCAGCAGCTTATCGGGACTAGCGGAACACACAGATACGCAGTATTTT.

This rearrangement joins TRBV7-3 to TRBJ1-1; the match to TRBD1 covers 7 bases. The CDR3 is 14 amino acids. Germline loops: CDR1 SGHTA, CDR2 FQGTGA. Losses at the gene ends were 3 bases for V and 4 bases for J; bases not matched to a gene: 5. CDR3 in amino acids: CASSLEGAGTEAFF. The CDR3 nucleotides are TGTGCCAGCAGCTTGGAGGGGGCAGGCACTGAAGCTTTCTTT.

The chain combines TRBV6-6 with TRBJ1-4; 10 bases align to TRBD1. V lost 5 bases and J lost 6; bases outside the gene matches: 6. The germline CDR1 and CDR2 sequences are MNHNY and SVGAGI (reference sequence). The CDR3 covers 15 residues. The CDR3 here is CASSHRDRGHEKLFF. The CDR3 coding sequence is TGTGCCAGCAGTCACCGGGACAGGGGCCATGAAAAACTGTTTTTT.

V is TRBV2 and J is TRBJ1-3; perhaps TRBD1 as D (5 bases). Per germline, CDR1 SNHLY and CDR2 FYNNEI. V was pared by 6 bases and J by 4 bases, with 13 bases between. There are 14 residues in the CDR3. Written as DNA, the CDR3 is TGTGCCAGCAGCTCAGGGTTGGCAGGAAACACCATATATTTT. Its protein is CASSSGLAGNTIYF.

The chain recombines TRBV6-5 with TRBJ1-6; D gene ambiguous. This CDR3 contains 12 residues. Between the trimmed V and J ends, which lost 8 bases and 0 bases, there was a span of 2 bases. Per germline, CDR1 MNHEY and CDR2 SVGAGI. The chain's CDR3 is CASHSYNSPLHF. CDR3 in DNA: TGTGCCAGCCACTCCTATAATTCACCCCTCCACTTT.

The chain links TRBV5-4 to TRBJ2-7; a weak D match, TRBD1 (6 bases). V was clipped by 5 bases and J by 0 bases, with 15 bases between them. The CDR3 runs 15 residues. CDR1 is SGHNT and CDR2 is YYREEE in the germline V gene (reference sequence). CDR3 DNA: TGTGCCAGCAGTACCCCTCAGGGGAACTCCTACGAGCAGTACTTC. Its translation: CASSTPQGNSYEQYF.

The chain uses TRBV28 and TRBJ2-2, with 9 nucleotides matching TRBD1. This CDR3 has 15 amino acids. V dropped 6 bases and J dropped 7; count of bases not matched to a gene: 9. CDR1 and CDR2 from the germline V gene are MDHEN and SYDVKM. The CDR3 nucleotides read TGTGCCAGCAGATACCGGGACAGGGTTAACGGGGAGCTGTTTTTT. This translates into CASRYRDRVNGELFF.

The rearrangement uses TRBV9 and TRBJ1-2, with D hard to call. The V gene lost 0 bases and the J gene lost 8 bases, with 11 bases spanning the gap. CDR3 length: 13 amino acids. The germline CDR1 and CDR2 sequences are SGDLS and YYNGEE. The CDR3 loop is CASSVGGPEGYTF. In DNA, the CDR3 is TGTGCCAGCAGCGTAGGCGGGCCTGAGGGCTACACCTTC.

The table lists this clone with a count of one. The CDR3 coding sequence is TGTGCCTGCGGAAGGCGGACTAGCGGGAGGGCAGACACCGGGGAGCTGTTTTTT. Protein sequence: CACGRRTSGRADTGELFF. This chain connects TRBV28 to TRBJ2-2; 15 nucleotides align to TRBD2. Per germline, CDR1 MDHEN and CDR2 SYDVKM. This CDR3 is 18 amino acids long. With 11 bases clipped from V and 3 bases from J, the junction kept 13 bases outside the gene matches.

V and J are TRBV12-3 or TRBV12-4 and TRBJ1-3; D is uncertain. This CDR3 spans 13 amino acids. Trimming pared 8 bases from V and 0 bases from J, leaving 8 bases between. The CDR3 DNA sequence: TGTGCCAGCGGTACTACCTCTGGAAACACCATATATTTT. It encodes CASGTTSGNTIYF.